Listed here are 12 T cell receptor beta chains from one sample, sequenced in a study of T cell repertoires in cytomegalovirus infection. TCRdb redid the calling of the reads with MiXCR, one entry per CDR3 protein. The repertoire holds approximately 500,000 distinct CDR3 sequences, approximately 15% seen once, with under 30% in the top ten. The sample was CD8+ T cells from PBMCs. Every receptor here comes from a human donor in good health (CMV status not recorded). Some clones in this sample may be carry-over from other donors' samples.

This CDR3 reads CASRGSSYNEQFF. The CDR3 DNA reads as TGTGCCTCAAGGGGGAGCTCCTACAATGAGCAGTTCTTC. The chain carries TRBV19 and TRBJ2-1; D might be TRBD1 (6 bases). V lost 11 bases and J lost 0, with 11 bases in between. Per germline, CDR1 LNHDA and CDR2 SQIVND (reference sequence). The CDR3 consists of 13 residues.

This clonotype was detected a few times. The V call is TRBV27, the J call TRBJ2-5; no firm D call. This CDR3 has 14 residues. V was cut by 0 bases and J by 3 bases, with 8 bases left in between. CDR1 is MNHEY and CDR2 is SMNVEV in the germline V gene (reference sequence). The CDR3 is CASSLSQREETQYF. CDR3 coding DNA: TGTGCCAGCAGTTTATCCCAAAGGGAAGAGACCCAGTACTTC.

Comment on this clonotype: Given the absence of the conserved phenylalanine or tryptophan at the CDR3 end, a read error is likely. The chain joins TRBV7-6 to TRBJ1-2, with D possibly being TRBD1 (5 bases). The ends were cut back, 3 bases at V and 7 bases at J, with 18 bases in the middle. The CDR3 is made up of 15 amino acids. CDR1 and CDR2 from the germline V gene are SGHVS and FNYEAQ. CDR3 sequence (DNA): TGTGCCAGCAGCTTGGGACCGTCTACCAAGGGTGGCTACACCTTA. It yields the protein CASSLGPSTKGGYTL.

This clonotype was detected only a few times. J is TRBJ2-5 and V is TRBV2; 14 positions match TRBD2. CDR3 length: 17 amino acids. J gave up 4 bases and V 6 bases, and 10 bases lay outside the gene matches. Germline V lookup: CDR1 SNHLY, CDR2 FYNNEI. CDR3 amino acids: CASSLGLAGGSPETQYF. CDR3 bases: TGTGCCAGCAGCCTCGGACTAGCGGGGGGCTCGCCAGAGACCCAGTACTTC.

The chain joins TRBV7-9 to TRBJ2-1; D is unclear. Trimming pared 5 bases from V and 7 bases from J, leaving 12 bases between. From germline, CDR1 is SEHNR and CDR2 FQNEAQ (reference sequence). The CDR3 covers 13 residues. CDR3 loop: CASSQSLGNEQFF. The CDR3 DNA is TGTGCCAGCAGCCAGTCCCTGGGGAATGAGCAGTTCTTC.

The CDR3 sequence: CASSSYMDSNQPQHF. The CDR3 DNA reads TGTGCCAGCAGTTCTTACATGGATAGCAATCAGCCCCAGCATTTT. The chain joins TRBV27 to TRBJ1-5, with D uncertain. The CDR3 runs to 15 residues. Germline V gene data show CDR1 as MNHEY and CDR2 as SMNVEV (reference sequence). Trimming took off 4 bases at V and 0 bases at J, with 10 bases between the two ends.

This sequence joins TRBV2 and TRBJ2-7; 12 bases agree with TRBD2. CDR3 length equals 16 residues. The junction had 9 bases not matched to a gene; V was cut back by 2 bases and J by 7 bases. Germline loops: CDR1 SNHLY, CDR2 FYNNEI. This chain's CDR3 is CASSERLAGGLEEQYF. The CDR3 DNA sequence: TGTGCCAGCAGTGAACGGCTAGCGGGGGGGCTGGAGGAGCAGTACTTC.

In this sample, this clonotype turned up many times. The chain combines TRBV11-1 with TRBJ2-5; D unresolved. The CDR3 runs 15 residues. CDR1 is SGHAT, CDR2 FQDESV, per germline (reference sequence). Trimming took 1 base from V and 0 from J, leaving 9 bases between them. CDR3 nucleotide sequence: TGTGCCAGCAGCTTAGAATCTCGGTACCAAGAGACCCAGTACTTC. It specifies CASSLESRYQETQYF.

This clonotype has just one count. This likely comes from a read error, as the CDR3 has no conserved phenylalanine or tryptophan at its end. The chain combines TRBV9 with TRBJ1-4; no definite D call. The CDR3 runs 15 residues. The ends were cut back, 4 bases at V and 8 bases at J, with 18 bases in the middle. From germline, CDR1 is SGDLS and CDR2 YYNGEE. CDR3 loop: CASSSYGTAGEKLFY. The CDR3 DNA reads as TGTGCCAGCAGCTCCTACGGCACAGCTGGGGAAAAACTGTTTTAT.

The V and J genes are TRBV4-2 and TRBJ2-2; 11 bases map to TRBD2. The CDR3 sequence is 16 residues long. J was trimmed by 8 bases and V by 5 bases; bases with no gene match: 10. Per the germline V gene, CDR1 is LGHNA and CDR2 is YNFKEQ. The CDR3 nucleotides read TGTGCCAGCAGCAGGTCGGGACTAGCGGAACGGGGGGAGCTGTTTTTT. Amino acids: CASSRSGLAERGELFF.

Only a few counts were recorded for this clonotype. The gene calls are TRBV6-5 and TRBJ1-1; 10 bases are a match to TRBD1. Trimming took 0 bases from V and 4 from J; bases not matched to a gene: 2. The CDR3 runs 15 residues. CDR1 and CDR2 from the germline V gene are MNHEY and SVGAGI. CDR3 nucleotides: TGTGCCAGCAGTTACTCTAGGACAGGGGGCACTGAAGCTTTCTTT. This translates into CASSYSRTGGTEAFF.

This chain connects TRBV28 to TRBJ2-1; D perhaps matches TRBD2 (5 bases). Between the trimmed V and J ends, which lost 6 bases and 5 bases, there was a span of 17 bases. There are 15 residues in the CDR3. Germline CDR1 is MDHEN and CDR2 is SYDVKM. CDR3 loop: CASSLEGDHNNEQFF. As DNA, the CDR3 is TGTGCCAGCAGCCTCGAGGGTGATCACAACAATGAGCAGTTCTTC.